This T cell receptor (beta chain) was recorded in a study of cytomegalovirus exposure and HLA in healthy donors. Whole-study context: From about 180 million T cells, an earlier analysis saw 100 million to 140 million unique TCR beta sequences.

On this clone itself: What it binds is unknown.

Study-level results: The study flagged 150 to 200 TCR beta chains as cytomegalovirus-associated. Later analysis suggested links between common viral pathogens and several top significant clusters.

The CDR3 spans 16 residues. Germline V lookup: CDR1 SGHDT, CDR2 YYEEEE. The V gene end was trimmed by 3 bases and the J gene end by 3 bases; junction bases not matched to a gene: 3. The PCR was carried out with 60 Vbeta primers and 13 Jbeta primers. As handled by the study authors: Unique TCR beta chains totaled some 80 million in a later count, with roughly 11 million of them shared. Generated by immunoSEQ multiplex PCR, the TCRdb table keeps only in-frame clones and is missing some. That table gives V, J and clone size, and the DNA gave D and trimming. The sample records around 140,000 clones, under 70% being singletons.

This chain joins TRBV5-6 and TRBJ2-1, with 13 positions matching TRBD2. The source is a woman aged 60 to 75 in good health and CMV-seronegative. The material sequenced was PBMCs. CDR3 in DNA: TGTGCCAGCAGCTCCAGACTAGCGGGAGGCTACAATGAGCAGTTCTTC. This sequence encodes CASSSRLAGGYNEQFF.